The source of this T cell receptor (beta chain) is a study of human T cells and chemical hapten exposure. In TCRdb, the RACE reads were re-called with MiXCR into one record per CDR3 protein. The sample holds about 51,000 distinct CDR3 sequences, roughly 8.8% seen once. This clonotype appeared many times. The antigen is unknown. Described time point: pre-sensitization, week 0. Treatment indicated: therapeutic diphenylcyclopropenone sensitization with weekly scalp DPC. Overall study findings and caveats: The immune response of these alopecia patients might not match healthy individuals'.

Trimming left V 3 bases short and J 5 bases short, with 7 bases between. This CDR3 region has 12 residues. The rearrangement uses TRBV12-3 or TRBV12-4 and TRBJ1-1; perhaps TRBD1 as D (5 bases). This clonotype was sampled from a woman in her thirties or forties with alopecia areata. Some clones in this sample may be carry-over from other donors' samples. The starting material was whole blood, obtained in connection with sensitization to the hapten diphenylcyclopropenone (DPC). In DNA, the CDR3 is TGTGCCAGCAGTTTGGGGGAAACTGAAGCTTTCTTT. This gives the protein CASSLGETEAFF.